This T cell receptor (beta chain) originates from a study of blood T cell repertoires in COVID-19. Study overall: The analysed material was cDNA or gDNA that came from T cells, B-cell-depleted T cells, or PBMCs.

Trimming cost V 8 bases and J 1 base, with 8 bases left between them. Germline V gene lookup returns CDR1 ENHRY and CDR2 SYGVKD. This CDR3 region has 12 residues. Per the original data handling: Amplification of reference gene primers was used by the study to estimate nucleated cell counts. Profiled with immunoSEQ multiplex PCR; TCRdb holds only in-frame clones, not every one. V and J calls and clone size come straight from that table; D and trimming were deduced from the DNA. The sample shows a few hundred thousand clones, about 88% of them seen only once. The study assigned cohorts using participant-reported clinical history. Among Cohort 3 donors, those recovered had two negative PCRs, clearance, or symptom resolution.

The chain recombines TRBV10-3 with TRBJ1-1, with D perhaps matching TRBD1 (5 bases). This clonotype was sampled from a woman aged 25 to 39 who had recovered from COVID-19. Sequenced: PBMCs or T cells enriched from blood (not recorded which). The CDR3 DNA follows: TGTGCCATCGGGGGGAAGAACACTGAAGCTTTCTTT. Translation gives CAIGGKNTEAFF.